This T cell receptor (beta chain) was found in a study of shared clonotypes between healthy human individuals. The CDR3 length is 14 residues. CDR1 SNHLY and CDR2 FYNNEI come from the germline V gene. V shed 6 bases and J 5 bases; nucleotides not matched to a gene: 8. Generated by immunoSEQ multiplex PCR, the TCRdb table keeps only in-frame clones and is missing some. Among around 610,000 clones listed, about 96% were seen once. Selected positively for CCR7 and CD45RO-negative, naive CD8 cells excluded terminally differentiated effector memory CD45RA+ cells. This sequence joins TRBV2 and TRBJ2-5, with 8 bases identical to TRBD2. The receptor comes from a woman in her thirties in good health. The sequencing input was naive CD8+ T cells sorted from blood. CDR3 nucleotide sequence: TGTGCCAGCAGCCAGCGTGGCGGGAGGGAGACCCAGTACTTC. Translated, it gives CASSQRGGRETQYF. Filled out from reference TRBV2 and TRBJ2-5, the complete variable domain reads EPEVTQTPSHQVTQMGQEVILRCVPISNHLYFYWYRQILGQKVEFLVSFYNNEISEKSEIFDDQFSVERPDGSNFTLKIRSTKLEDSAMYFCASSQRGGRETQYFGPGTRLLVL.